This is a list of T cell receptor beta chains from one sample in a study of blood T cell repertoires in COVID-19. TCRdb's table, derived via immunoSEQ multiplex PCR, lists solely in-frame clones and lacks some. The table lists approximately 46,000 clones, under 85% of them singletons. Sequenced sample: peripheral blood. These receptors came from a human donor in a cohort sampled during active COVID-19. The CDR3 runs from the conserved cysteine through the conserved F or W. The D gene is left open where the match is weak. Size is stated for part of the rows, as once, few or many counts, or as a class when the clone is expanded.

.,TRBJ2-3,.,TRBV2,15,CASSEQGLWTDTQYF,TGTGCCAGCAGTGAACAGGGATTGTGGACAGATACGCAGTATTTT
.,TRBJ2-4,.,TRBV4-1,16,CASSQGVLQAKNIQYF,TGCGCCAGCAGCCAAGGCGTACTACAAGCCAAAAACATTCAGTACTTC
.,TRBJ2-7,.,TRBV27,14,CASSPWAGSYEQYF,TGTGCCAGCAGTCCCTGGGCGGGGTCATACGAGCAGTACTTC
TRBD2,TRBJ2-7,.,TRBV28,18,CASSPGLAGGPRDYEQYF,TGTGCCAGCAGTCCAGGACTAGCGGGGGGGCCGAGGGACTACGAGCAGTACTTC
TRBD1,TRBJ2-3,.,TRBV6-4,16,CASSPSDRVDTDTQYF,TGTGCCAGCAGTCCCTCGGACAGGGTAGACACAGATACGCAGTATTTT
.,TRBJ1-5,.,TRBV5-1,15,CASSPDSPSNQPQHF,TGCGCCAGCAGCCCGGACAGCCCTAGCAATCAGCCCCAGCATTTT
.,TRBJ1-1,.,TRBV21-1,14,CASSRLEGWTEAFF,TGTGCCAGCAGCCGCCTGGAGGGGTGGACTGAAGCTTTCTTT
TRBD1,TRBJ2-3,.,TRBV9,15,CASSATGRSTDTQYF,TGTGCCAGCAGCGCGACAGGGCGTTCCACAGATACGCAGTATTTT
TRBD1,TRBJ1-5,.,TRBV2,17,CASSGTGAGGANQPQHF,TGTGCCAGCAGTGGGACAGGGGCAGGAGGGGCCAATCAGCCCCAGCATTTT
.,TRBJ1-2,.,TRBV6-5,14,CASSYGTQAGGYTF,TGTGCCAGCAGTTACGGGACTCAGGCGGGTGGCTACACCTTC
TRBD1,TRBJ1-1,.,TRBV4-1,14,CASSQVGQGTEAFF,TGCGCCAGCAGCCAAGTTGGACAGGGAACTGAAGCTTTCTTT
TRBD1,TRBJ2-3,.,TRBV6-5,14,CASRDRGGTDTQYF,TGTGCCAGCAGAGACAGGGGGGGGACAGATACGCAGTATTTT
TRBD1,TRBJ2-7,.,TRBV4-3,12,CASRQGAGEQYF,TGCGCCAGCAGACAGGGGGCGGGCGAGCAGTACTTC
TRBD1,TRBJ2-1,.,TRBV6-5,15,CASSTGTGAYNEQFF,TGTGCCAGCAGTACCGGGACAGGGGCCTACAATGAGCAGTTCTTC
.,TRBJ1-1,.,TRBV5-5,13,CASSWGRNTEAFF,TGTGCCAGCAGCTGGGGCAGGAACACTGAAGCTTTCTTT
.,TRBJ1-1,.,TRBV5-6,13,CASSLALGTEAFF,TGTGCCAGCAGCTTGGCCCTAGGCACTGAAGCTTTCTTT
.,TRBJ2-5,.,TRBV5-1,15,CASSSSGQPQETQYF,TGCGCCAGCAGCTCCTCCGGACAGCCTCAAGAGACCCAGTACTTC
.,TRBJ2-1,.,TRBV6-6,13,CASSPLMGDEQFF,TGTGCCAGCAGTCCCCTTATGGGCGATGAGCAGTTCTTC
.,TRBJ1-2,.,TRBV5-1,13,CASSLAGGTGYTF,TGCGCCAGCAGCTTGGCCGGAGGGACCGGCTACACCTTC
TRBD1,TRBJ2-7,.,TRBV7-8,15,CASSLQGVSSYEQYF,TGTGCCAGCAGCTTACAGGGGGTAAGCTCCTACGAGCAGTACTTC
.,TRBJ1-2,.,TRBV5-1,14,CASSLTQGSYGYTF,TGCGCCAGCAGCTTGACTCAGGGGAGCTATGGCTACACCTTC
TRBD2,TRBJ2-1,.,TRBV7-2,17,CASSLVESGGTDNEQFF,TGTGCCAGCAGCTTAGTAGAGTCGGGGGGGACCGACAATGAGCAGTTCTTC
TRBD1,TRBJ2-3,.,TRBV6-5,14,CAGAWDRGVDTQYF,TGTGCCGGGGCCTGGGACAGGGGTGTAGATACGCAGTATTTT
.,TRBJ2-3,.,TRBV5-6,13,CASSFRLTDTQYF,TGTGCCAGCAGCTTTAGACTCACAGATACGCAGTATTTT
TRBD1,TRBJ2-7,.,TRBV6-2/TRBV6-3,13,CASSRTGPYEQYF,TGTGCCAGCAGTCGGACAGGGCCCTACGAGCAGTACTTC
.,TRBJ1-1,.,TRBV2,11,CASVRTTEAFF,TGTGCCAGCGTGCGGACAACTGAAGCTTTCTTT
TRBD2,TRBJ2-5,.,TRBV6-5,13,CASSRTRGETQYF,TGTGCCAGCAGCAGGACTAGGGGCGAGACCCAGTACTTC
.,TRBJ1-4,.,TRBV3-1/TRBV3-2,13,CASSPGLNEKLFF,TGTGCCAGCAGCCCAGGGCTGAATGAAAAACTGTTTTTT
.,TRBJ1-2,once,TRBV10-2,13,CASSEDSYYGYTF,TGCGCCAGCAGTGAGGACAGCTACTATGGCTACACCTTC
TRBD1,TRBJ2-7,.,TRBV6-5,15,CASSPWTGGTYEQYF,TGTGCCAGCAGTCCGTGGACAGGGGGGACCTACGAGCAGTACTTC
TRBD2,TRBJ2-1,.,TRBV7-3,15,CASSLMAGGPNEQFF,TGTGCCAGCAGCTTAATGGCGGGGGGGCCCAATGAGCAGTTCTTC
.,TRBJ1-1,.,TRBV4-1,15,CASSQRGGVAAEAFF,TGCGCCAGCAGCCAACGGGGCGGGGTGGCGGCTGAAGCTTTCTTT
.,TRBJ1-5,.,TRBV6-4,15,CASSPYGSFNQPQHF,TGTGCCAGCAGTCCGTACGGGAGTTTCAATCAGCCCCAGCATTTT
TRBD1,TRBJ2-4,.,TRBV5-1,14,CASSPRDRGNIQYF,TGCGCCAGCAGCCCCCGGGACAGGGGAAACATTCAGTACTTC
.,TRBJ2-2,.,TRBV5-6,13,CASSSQGTGELFF,TGTGCCAGCAGCTCACAGGGAACCGGGGAGCTGTTTTTT
.,TRBJ2-6,.,TRBV28,15,CASSLQGAGANVLTF,TGTGCCAGCAGCCTACAGGGTGCTGGGGCCAACGTCCTGACTTTC
TRBD1,TRBJ2-5,.,TRBV4-1,14,CASREQGGGETQYF,TGCGCCAGCAGAGAACAAGGGGGCGGGGAGACCCAGTACTTC
TRBD2,TRBJ2-5,.,TRBV11-2,16,CASSLKLAGDQETQYF,TGTGCCAGCAGCTTGAAACTAGCGGGTGACCAAGAGACCCAGTACTTC
TRBD2,TRBJ2-2,once,TRBV10-1,15,CATQGRGAGTGELFF,TGCGCCACCCAAGGGCGGGGGGCAGGCACCGGGGAGCTGTTTTTT
.,TRBJ1-5,.,TRBV2,13,CASNGDRYQPQHF,TGTGCCAGCAACGGAGACAGATATCAGCCCCAGCATTTT
.,TRBJ1-4,.,TRBV20-1,11,CSAQGNEKLFF,TGCAGTGCCCAGGGAAATGAAAAACTGTTTTTT
TRBD1,TRBJ1-5,.,TRBV28,15,CASSPRQGGNQPQHF,TGTGCCAGCAGTCCACGACAGGGCGGGAATCAGCCCCAGCATTTT
.,TRBJ1-5,.,TRBV15,15,CATSRERYSNQPQHF,TGTGCCACCAGCAGAGAGCGGTATAGCAATCAGCCCCAGCATTTT